The entry that follows covers one TCR beta chain sequence. Antigen: not known. TCRdb redid the calling of the 5' RACE reads with MiXCR, one entry per CDR3 protein. The repertoire consists of about 580,000 distinct CDR3 sequences, with less than 20% occurring once and the leading ten covering roughly 17%. The CDR3 has 15 residues. Germline assignment: CDR1 LNHNV and CDR2 YYDKDF (reference sequence). V trimming: 4 bases; J trimming: 8 bases; junction bases outside the gene matches: 6. This entry belongs to a study of T cells after yellow fever vaccination. General study results and limits: Subsequent to the booster, the majority of primary-vaccination clones reappeared (96% CD4, approximately 90% CD8). In FACS-sorted repertoires, abundant clonotypes from the bulk population could appear as contaminants.

This TCR was sampled from a man aged 18 to 35 who received the YFV17D yellow fever vaccine. Here the sequenced sample was PBMCs, taken 5 to 6 days after the first yellow fever vaccination. The chain is built from TRBV15 and TRBJ2-1; TRBD1 aligns across 12 bases. The CDR3 sequence is CATSTRDRGLDEQFF. The CDR3 bases are TGTGCCACCAGCACCCGGGACAGGGGGCTCGATGAGCAGTTCTTC.